Listed below are T cell receptor beta chains from one sample, sequenced in a study of T cell responses to AZD1222 COVID-19 vaccine. The repertoire was sequenced with immunoSEQ multiplex PCR; TCRdb's copy has only in-frame clones and lacks some. The table shows 53,000 or so clones, with approximately 86% occurring only once. Material: peripheral blood, obtained 28 days after the second AZD1222 dose. Receptors were obtained from an adult who received the AZD1222 COVID-19 vaccine. The CDR3 runs from the conserved cysteine through the conserved F or W. Each record gives: J gene, V gene, clone size, D gene, CDR3 protein, CDR3 DNA. The D gene is left open where the match is weak. The size entry is marked missing in some rows and otherwise reads once, few, many or a size class.

>TRBJ2-7|TRBV6-5|.|TRBD1
CASSYNQGALHEQYF
TGTGCCAGCAGTTACAACCAGGGGGCACTCCACGAGCAGTACTTC
>TRBJ2-7|TRBV5-1|.|TRBD2
CASSAGLDPPYEQYF
TGCGCCAGCAGCGCGGGACTAGATCCCCCCTACGAGCAGTACTTC
>TRBJ2-5|TRBV28|few|.
CASTYGGALETQYF
TGTGCCAGTACTTATGGGGGCGCGTTAGAGACCCAGTACTTC
>TRBJ1-1|TRBV14|.|.
CASSQEEAWGVNTEAFF
TGTGCCAGCAGCCAAGAAGAGGCTTGGGGGGTGAACACTGAAGCTTTCTTT
>TRBJ1-1|TRBV2|.|.
CASSGPGLRAFF
TGTGCCAGCAGTGGTCCGGGGTTAAGAGCTTTCTTT
>TRBJ2-6|TRBV11-3|.|.
CASSLSDGANVLTF
TGTGCCAGCAGCCTATCCGATGGGGCCAACGTCCTGACTTTC
>TRBJ2-5|TRBV7-6|.|TRBD2
CASSLRGGEQETQYF
TGTGCCAGCAGCCTCCGGGGGGGGGAACAAGAGACCCAGTACTTC
>TRBJ2-6|TRBV5-5|.|TRBD1
CASSLSGTGYSGANVLTF
TGTGCCAGCAGCTTGAGTGGGACAGGCTACTCTGGGGCCAACGTCCTGACTTTC
>TRBJ2-7|TRBV10-3|.|TRBD2
CAISTERETREQYF
TGTGCCATCAGTACCGAGCGGGAGACCCGGGAGCAGTACTTC
>TRBJ2-6|TRBV7-2|.|.
CASSSSGSGANVLTF
TGTGCCAGCAGCTCCTCAGGTTCTGGGGCCAACGTCCTGACTTTC
>TRBJ1-4|TRBV10-3|.|.
CAISESKERNEKLFF
TGTGCCATCAGTGAGTCGAAGGAGAGGAATGAAAAACTGTTTTTT
>TRBJ2-6|TRBV29-1|once|.
CSVEDLSVRGSSGANVLTF
TGCAGCGTTGAAGATCTCTCAGTCAGGGGTTCTTCTGGGGCCAACGTCCTGACTTTC